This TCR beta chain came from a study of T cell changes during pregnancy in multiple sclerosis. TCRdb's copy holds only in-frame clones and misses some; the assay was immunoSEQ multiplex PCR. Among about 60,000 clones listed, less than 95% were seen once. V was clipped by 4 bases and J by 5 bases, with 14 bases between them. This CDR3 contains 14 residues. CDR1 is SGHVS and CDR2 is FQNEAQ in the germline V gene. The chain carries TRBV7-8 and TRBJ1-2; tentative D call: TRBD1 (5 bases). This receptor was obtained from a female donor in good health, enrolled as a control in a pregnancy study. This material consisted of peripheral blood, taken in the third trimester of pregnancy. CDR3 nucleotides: TGTGCCAGCAGCTCGGGGGACCTGATGTATGGCTACACCTTC. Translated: CASSSGDLMYGYTF.